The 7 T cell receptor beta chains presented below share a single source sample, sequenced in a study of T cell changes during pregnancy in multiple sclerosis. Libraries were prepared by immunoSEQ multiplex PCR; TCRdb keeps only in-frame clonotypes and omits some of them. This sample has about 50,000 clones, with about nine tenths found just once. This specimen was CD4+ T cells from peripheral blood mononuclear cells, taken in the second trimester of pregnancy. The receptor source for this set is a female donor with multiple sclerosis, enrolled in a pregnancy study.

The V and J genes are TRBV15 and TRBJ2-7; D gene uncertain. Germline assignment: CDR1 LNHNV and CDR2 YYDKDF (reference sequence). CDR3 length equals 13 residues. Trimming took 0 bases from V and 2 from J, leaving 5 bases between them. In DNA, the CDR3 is TGTGCCACCAGCAGAGATCTCCCCTACGAGCAGTACTTC. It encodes CATSRDLPYEQYF.

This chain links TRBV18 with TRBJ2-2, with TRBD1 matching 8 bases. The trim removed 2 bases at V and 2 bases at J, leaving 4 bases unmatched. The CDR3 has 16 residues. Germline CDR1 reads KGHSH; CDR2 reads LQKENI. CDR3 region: CASSPDRGGNTGELFF. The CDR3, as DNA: TGTGCCAGCTCACCAGACAGGGGAGGCAACACCGGGGAGCTGTTTTTT.

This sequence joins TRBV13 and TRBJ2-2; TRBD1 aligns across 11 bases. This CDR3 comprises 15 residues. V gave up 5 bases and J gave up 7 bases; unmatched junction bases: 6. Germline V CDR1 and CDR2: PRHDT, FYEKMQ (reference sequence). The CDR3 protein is CASSPGTGGFGELFF. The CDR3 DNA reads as TGTGCCAGCAGCCCGGGGACAGGGGGTTTCGGGGAGCTGTTTTTT.

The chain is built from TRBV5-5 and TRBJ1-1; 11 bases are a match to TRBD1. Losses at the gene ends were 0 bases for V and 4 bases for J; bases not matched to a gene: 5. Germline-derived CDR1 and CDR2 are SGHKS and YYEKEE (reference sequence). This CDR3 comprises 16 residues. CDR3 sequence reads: CASSLVMGQGVTEAFF. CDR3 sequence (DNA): TGTGCCAGCAGCTTGGTGATGGGACAGGGGGTCACTGAAGCTTTCTTT.

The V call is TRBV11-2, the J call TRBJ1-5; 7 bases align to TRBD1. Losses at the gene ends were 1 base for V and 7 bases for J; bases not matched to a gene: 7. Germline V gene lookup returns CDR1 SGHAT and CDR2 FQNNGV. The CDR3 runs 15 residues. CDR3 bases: TGTGCCAGCAGCTTAGGGTACAGGGGTGGGCAGCCCCAGCATTTT. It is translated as CASSLGYRGGQPQHF.

As DNA, the CDR3 is TGTGCCAGTAGTATCCGGGGGTCCTACAATGAGCAGTTCTTC. It translates to CASSIRGSYNEQFF. This chain uses TRBV19 with TRBJ2-1; weak D call: TRBD2 (6 bases). Germline lookup yields CDR1 LNHDA and CDR2 SQIVND (reference sequence). This CDR3 spans 14 amino acids. The V and J ends lost 3 bases and 1 base respectively, with 7 bases between them.

CDR3 DNA sequence: TGTGCCAGCACTCTGGGGGGGTACTCTTATAGCAATCAGCCCCAGCATTTT. Translating gives CASTLGGYSYSNQPQHF. The chain carries TRBV7-8 and TRBJ1-5, with D tentatively TRBD1 (5 bases). The CDR3 extends over 17 amino acids. Germline V gene data show CDR1 as SGHVS and CDR2 as FQNEAQ. V lost 7 bases to trimming and J lost 0 bases, with 19 bases between them.